This TCR beta chain comes out of a study of T-cell memory formation after mild COVID-19. This clonotype was observed a handful of times. Per germline, CDR1 LGHNA and CDR2 YNFKEQ. The length of the CDR3 is 18 residues. Trimming left V 1 base short and J 4 bases short, with 23 bases between. TCRdb re-called the 5' RACE reads through MiXCR, storing one row per CDR3 protein. The data show 130,000 to 150,000 distinct CDR3 sequences, less than 20% seen once. Sample: PBMCs or a T cell subset sorted from them (not recorded which). The receptor was derived from an adult woman who had mild COVID-19 (a few samples of this study predate the infection). Cell type and time point are not known. This rearrangement joins TRBV4-2 to TRBJ2-7; D is tentatively TRBD1 or TRBD2 (6 bases each). As DNA, the CDR3 is TGTGCCAGCAGCCAAGGGCTGAGTGGACGGGGGCCGCGGTACGAGCAGTACTTC. This gives the protein CASSQGLSGRGPRYEQYF.